The 27 T cell receptor beta chains listed next were all sequenced from one sample in a study of response to subunit inactivated influenza vaccine. MiXCR was run by TCRdb on the RT-PCR reads, yielding one entry per CDR3 protein. Among approximately 500,000 distinct CDR3 sequences listed, around 13% were seen once. This specimen consisted of PBMCs from blood, obtained 40 to 50 days after vaccination. These receptors all stem from a man between 50 and 59 years old who received an inactivated influenza vaccine.

The V and J genes are TRBV20-1 and TRBJ2-1; 9 bases fit TRBD2. The CDR3 is 13 residues long. CDR1 and CDR2 (germline): DFQATT, SNEGSKA (reference sequence). CDR3 DNA sequence: TGCAGCGCGGGGGGGGCCCTTAGGAATGAGCAGTTCTTC. Translation gives CSAGGALRNEQFF.

The V gene is TRBV4-1, the J gene TRBJ2-1, with D perhaps assigned TRBD1 or TRBD2 (5 bases each). This CDR3 spans 14 amino acids. V dropped 2 bases and J dropped 7 bases, with 12 bases sitting between them. Germline lookup yields CDR1 MGHRA and CDR2 YSYEKL. The CDR3: CASSQPGPMNEQFF. DNA of the CDR3: TGCGCCAGCAGCCAACCGGGACCGATGAATGAGCAGTTCTTC.

This clonotype was seen a handful of times. V gene TRBV20-1 combines with J gene TRBJ2-6; D is undetermined. The V gene lost 6 bases and the J gene lost 0 bases, with 9 bases spanning the gap. Germline V gene data show CDR1 as DFQATT and CDR2 as SNEGSKA (reference sequence). This CDR3 has 14 residues. The CDR3 DNA sequence: TGCAGTGCCGACCGGAGCTCTGGGGCCAACGTCCTGACTTTC. This sequence encodes CSADRSSGANVLTF.

This clonotype showed up just a few times. The chain combines TRBV18 with TRBJ1-1, with 9 bases lining up with TRBD1. The CDR3 runs to 15 residues. Germline V gene lookup returns CDR1 KGHSH and CDR2 LQKENI. J gave up 3 bases and V 3 bases, and 5 bases lay outside the gene matches. DNA of the CDR3: TGTGCCAGCTCACCGGACAGGGGCAGATACACTGAAGCTTTCTTT. This gives the protein CASSPDRGRYTEAFF.

The rearrangement uses TRBV5-1 and TRBJ2-1, with D possibly TRBD1 on 6 matching bases. The V end was cut by 3 bases, the J end by 0 bases, with 13 bases between. This CDR3 has 16 amino acids. Germline V gene data show CDR1 as SGHRS and CDR2 as YFSETQ. CDR3 residues: CASSSATGFSYNEQFF. CDR3 DNA sequence: TGCGCCAGCAGCTCAGCCACAGGGTTCTCCTACAATGAGCAGTTCTTC.

This clonotype was counted many times. This sequence joins TRBV24-1 and TRBJ1-4; possibly TRBD1 for D (5 bases). This CDR3 has 15 amino acids. CDR1 KGHDR and CDR2 SFDVKD come from the germline V gene. Trimming cost V 4 bases and J 3 bases, with 11 bases left between them. In DNA form, the CDR3 reads TGTGCCACCAGTGACCGGGGGGGACCTAATGAAAAACTGTTTTTT. It encodes CATSDRGGPNEKLFF.

This clonotype was seen only a few times. The gene calls are TRBV2 and TRBJ2-7; the match to TRBD1 covers 10 bases. This CDR3 comprises 15 residues. J gave up 5 bases and V 3 bases, and 7 bases lay outside the gene matches. Looked up from germline, CDR1 is SNHLY and CDR2 is FYNNEI. The CDR3 sequence is CASSDRQGAKHEQYF. The CDR3 coding sequence is TGTGCCAGCAGTGACCGACAGGGGGCTAAGCACGAGCAGTACTTC.

V and J are TRBV20-1 and TRBJ2-2, with 9 bases aligning to TRBD1. The V gene end was trimmed by 4 bases and the J gene end by 5 bases; junction bases not matched to a gene: 11. Looked up from germline, CDR1 is DFQATT and CDR2 is SNEGSKA (reference sequence). This CDR3 comprises 16 residues. The CDR3 protein is CSATPGQGFRTGELFF. Here the CDR3 DNA reads TGCAGTGCTACCCCGGGACAGGGTTTTCGTACCGGGGAGCTGTTTTTT.

The gene calls are TRBV4-3 and TRBJ1-4, with 9 bases matching TRBD1. The CDR3 runs to 14 residues. J lost 6 bases, V lost 5 bases, and 4 bases had no gene match. Germline values: CDR1 LGHNA, CDR2 YSLEER. The CDR3 is CASSIDRGYEKLFF. The DNA of the CDR3 is TGCGCCAGCAGCATCGACAGGGGGTATGAAAAACTGTTTTTT.

This clonotype showed up many times. This chain links TRBV20-1 with TRBJ2-3, with no clear D. Germline values: CDR1 DFQATT, CDR2 SNEGSKA (reference sequence). The CDR3 runs to 17 residues. The V and J ends lost 6 bases and 0 bases respectively, with 22 bases between them. CDR3 amino acids: CSAPPIPGRASTDTQYF. CDR3 DNA sequence: TGCAGTGCCCCCCCGATCCCCGGGCGAGCTAGCACAGATACGCAGTATTTT.

The V call is TRBV5-1, the J call TRBJ1-4; TRBD1 matches at 10 bases. Germline V gene lookup returns CDR1 SGHRS and CDR2 YFSETQ. Trimming took 4 bases from V and 6 from J; bases not matched to a gene: 6. CDR3 size: 15 residues. CDR3 amino acids: CASSRTGTGDEKLFF. The CDR3 DNA reads as TGCGCCAGCAGCCGCACCGGGACAGGGGATGAAAAACTGTTTTTT.

In its sample, this clonotype was seen a few times. This rearrangement joins TRBV6-2 or TRBV6-3 to TRBJ1-1; D remains unclear. CDR1 MNHEY and CDR2 SVGEGT come from the germline V gene. The CDR3 sequence is 14 residues long. V was shortened by 4 bases and J by 5 bases, with 14 bases between the two germline ends. CDR3 in DNA: TGTGCCAGCAGTTTCAGAAGGACGGGTACTGAAGCTTTCTTT. Amino acid sequence: CASSFRRTGTEAFF.

The chain carries TRBV5-1 and TRBJ2-1, with 11 nucleotides matching TRBD2. The CDR3 is 14 amino acids. V trimming: 4 bases; J trimming: 9 bases; junction bases outside the gene matches: 6. Germline-derived CDR1 and CDR2 are SGHRS and YFSETQ. CDR3 sequence reads: CASSPGTSGLEQFF. CDR3 DNA: TGCGCCAGCAGCCCTGGGACTAGCGGTCTTGAGCAGTTCTTC. Full variable domain (rest looked up from reference TRBV5-1 and TRBJ2-1): KAGVTQTPRYLIKTRGQQVTLSCSPISGHRSVSWYQQTPGQGLQFLFEYFSETQRNKGNFPGRFSGRQFSNSRSEMNVSTLELGDSALYLCASSPGTSGLEQFFGPGTRLTVL.

V and J are TRBV7-2 and TRBJ1-1, with TRBD1 matching 7 bases. CDR1 is SGHTA, CDR2 FQGNSA, per germline. This CDR3 has 16 residues. Trimming took 1 base from V and 4 from J; bases not matched to a gene: 9. CDR3 protein: CASSLGDSRPGTEAFF. CDR3 bases: TGTGCCAGCAGCTTAGGGGACAGCCGACCCGGCACTGAAGCTTTCTTT. The whole variable domain, filled in from reference TRBV7-2 and TRBJ1-1, reads GAGVSQSPSNKVTEKGKDVELRCDPISGHTALYWYRQSLGQGLEFLIYFQGNSAPDKSGLPSDRFSAERTGGSVSTLTIQRTQQEDSAVYLCASSLGDSRPGTEAFFGQGTRLTVV.

The rearrangement joins TRBV7-2 to TRBJ2-1; 8 positions agree with TRBD2. V shed 6 bases and J 4 bases; nucleotides not matched to a gene: 8. The CDR3 consists of 15 residues. Looked up from germline, CDR1 is SGHTA and CDR2 is FQGNSA. In DNA form, the CDR3 reads TGTGCCAGCAGGCCCACTAGCGGCCATTACAATGAGCAGTTCTTC. It codes for CASRPTSGHYNEQFF.

The sample holds a few counts of this clonotype. CDR3 coding DNA: TGTGCCAGCAGTTACTCTCCGGGACTAGCGGGAGCTAGCACAGATACGCAGTATTTT. Translation: CASSYSPGLAGASTDTQYF. The chain employs TRBV6-2 or TRBV6-3 and TRBJ2-3, with 14 bases matching TRBD2. V lost 0 bases, J lost 0 bases, and 5 bases stayed unmatched. The CDR3 contains 19 residues. Per the germline V gene, CDR1 is MNHEY and CDR2 is SVGEGT.

This clonotype appeared a few times. The chain links TRBV12-3 or TRBV12-4 to TRBJ1-5, with D maybe TRBD1 (6 bases). The CDR3 is made up of 13 amino acids. Trimming pared 5 bases from V and 5 bases from J, leaving 10 bases between. CDR3 protein: CASSRGGYQPQHF. Written as DNA, the CDR3 is TGTGCCAGCAGTAGAGGGGGGTATCAGCCCCAGCATTTT.

Only a few counts were recorded for this clonotype. The chain recombines TRBV5-1 with TRBJ1-1; D remains unclear. The CDR3 totals 14 residues. CDR1 is SGHRS, CDR2 YFSETQ, per germline. V was shortened by 0 bases and J by 1 base, with 7 bases between the two germline ends. The CDR3 DNA reads as TGCGCCAGCAGCTTGGCCCTAGGGAACACTGAAGCTTTCTTT. Translation gives CASSLALGNTEAFF.

In this sample, this clonotype turned up a few times. This chain joins TRBV6-1 and TRBJ2-5, with TRBD1 matching over 7 bases. The CDR3 sequence is 15 residues long. CDR1 and CDR2 (germline): MNHNS, SASEGT. J gave up 1 base and V 6 bases, and 8 bases lay outside the gene matches. For the CDR3, the DNA is TGTGCCAGCAGATCCGGGACAGAGTTCCAAGAGACCCAGTACTTC. Residues: CASRSGTEFQETQYF.

This clonotype was detected a few times. This chain links TRBV11-3 with TRBJ2-2, with D perhaps TRBD1 or TRBD2 (6 bases each). Germline assignment: CDR1 SGHNT and CDR2 YENEEA. V was trimmed by 1 base and J by 6 bases, leaving 12 bases between them. This CDR3 region has 15 residues. This chain's CDR3 is CASSLAGAAAGELFF. As DNA, the CDR3 is TGTGCCAGCAGCTTAGCGGGGGCCGCAGCCGGGGAGCTGTTTTTT. Combining the CDR3 with reference TRBV11-3 and TRBJ2-2 gives the whole variable domain EAGVVQSPRYKIIEKKQPVAFWCNPISGHNTLYWYLQNLGQGPELLIRYENEEAVDDSQLPKDRFSAERLKGVDSTLKIQPAELGDSAVYLCASSLAGAAAGELFFGEGSRLTVL.

The chain is built from TRBV12-3 or TRBV12-4 and TRBJ2-1, with TRBD2 as a possible D gene (7 bases). V was shortened by 1 base and J by 2 bases, with 12 bases between the two germline ends. The CDR3 has 16 residues. CDR3 sequence: CASSLVGGAAYNEQFF. DNA for the CDR3: TGTGCCAGCAGTTTAGTAGGGGGGGCGGCCTACAATGAGCAGTTCTTC.

The CDR3 sequence is CASSQKGIDTYGYTF. The CDR3 DNA reads as TGTGCCAGCAGCCAAAAAGGGATTGACACCTATGGCTACACCTTC. This chain links TRBV3-1 with TRBJ1-2; no clear D gene. From germline, CDR1 is LGHDT and CDR2 YNNKEL (reference sequence). V was pared by 2 bases and J by 4 bases, with 14 bases between. There are 15 residues in the CDR3.

This clonotype was observed at least ten times. The genes are TRBV4-2 and TRBJ2-1, with a possible D match to TRBD2 (7 bases). Looked up from germline, CDR1 is LGHNA and CDR2 is YNFKEQ. The CDR3 is 16 residues long. V was clipped by 1 base and J by 4 bases, with 14 bases between them. CDR3 sequence reads: CASSQGGAGEYNEQFF. In DNA, the CDR3 is TGTGCCAGCAGCCAAGGGGGGGCGGGGGAGTACAATGAGCAGTTCTTC.

The CDR3 DNA sequence: TGTGCCAGCAACTTCGCTCCCGTTGGGACCCACACTGAAGCTTTCTTT. It is translated as CASNFAPVGTHTEAFF. The rearrangement links TRBV6-1 to TRBJ1-1; tentative D call: TRBD1 (5 bases). The V and J ends lost 7 bases and 3 bases respectively, with 21 bases between them. From germline, CDR1 is MNHNS and CDR2 SASEGT. CDR3 length: 16 residues.

J is TRBJ1-1 and V is TRBV7-2; unclear D gene. There are 14 residues in the CDR3. The V end lost 2 bases, the J end lost 11 bases, and 18 bases lay between the germline ends. The germline CDR1 and CDR2 sequences are SGHTA and FQGNSA. The CDR3 sequence is CASSLNGPVKRAFF. The CDR3 DNA follows: TGTGCCAGCAGCTTAAATGGGCCGGTCAAGCGGGCTTTCTTT.

Only a few counts were recorded for this clonotype. This chain links TRBV28 with TRBJ1-4; weak D call: TRBD1 (5 bases). The germline V and J ends were trimmed by 5 bases and 1 base, with 23 bases remaining between them. The CDR3 consists of 19 residues. Germline loops: CDR1 MDHEN, CDR2 SYDVKM. The CDR3 DNA reads TGTGCCAGCAGTACTACCTGGGACGGACGGAATGGAACTAATGAAAAACTGTTTTTT. Encoded protein: CASSTTWDGRNGTNEKLFF.

This clonotype was seen many times. CDR3 sequence: CASKPLGLNTGELFF. The CDR3 DNA reads TGTGCCAGCAAGCCTTTGGGACTGAACACCGGGGAGCTGTTTTTT. This chain links TRBV11-2 with TRBJ2-2; the D gene is possibly TRBD2 (6 bases). Trimming pared 7 bases from V and 1 base from J, leaving 13 bases between. CDR1 and CDR2 (germline): SGHAT, FQNNGV. The CDR3 has 15 residues.